This T cell receptor beta chain was sequenced in a study of blood T cells in healthy people across ages. This clonotype has a handful of counts. Donors gave around 10 milliliters of peripheral blood apiece. The CDR3 contains 15 residues. The V end was cut by 2 bases, the J end by 1 base, with 11 bases between. PCR was performed a second time for roughly 6 to 12 cycles using a sample-barcoded 5' primer and a J-beta primer mix. TCRdb re-analysed the 5' RACE reads in MiXCR, keeping a single row per CDR3 protein. Here the sample spans 1.5 million to 2 million distinct CDR3 sequences, 28% being singletons.

The receptor's source is a woman aged 25 to 39 in good health. Sequences were obtained from blood. The chain has TRBV12-3 or TRBV12-4 and TRBJ2-5, with a tentative D call TRBD2 (6 bases). The CDR3 loop reads CASSLRSGLQETQYF. In nucleotides, the CDR3 is TGTGCCAGCAGTTTACGGAGCGGGCTCCAAGAGACCCAGTACTTC.